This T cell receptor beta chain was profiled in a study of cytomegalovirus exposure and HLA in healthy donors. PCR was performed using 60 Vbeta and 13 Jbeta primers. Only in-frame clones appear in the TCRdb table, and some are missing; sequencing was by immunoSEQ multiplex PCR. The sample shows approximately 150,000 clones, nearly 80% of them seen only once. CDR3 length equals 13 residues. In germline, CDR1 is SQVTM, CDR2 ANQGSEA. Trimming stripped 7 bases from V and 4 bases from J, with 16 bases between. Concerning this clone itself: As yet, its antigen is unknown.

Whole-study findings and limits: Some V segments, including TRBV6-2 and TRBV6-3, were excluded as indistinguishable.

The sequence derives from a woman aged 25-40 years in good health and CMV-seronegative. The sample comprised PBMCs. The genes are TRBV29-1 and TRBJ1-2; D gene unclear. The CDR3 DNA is TGCAGCGCCCGGGTCAACACAATCTATGGCTACACCTTC. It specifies CSARVNTIYGYTF.